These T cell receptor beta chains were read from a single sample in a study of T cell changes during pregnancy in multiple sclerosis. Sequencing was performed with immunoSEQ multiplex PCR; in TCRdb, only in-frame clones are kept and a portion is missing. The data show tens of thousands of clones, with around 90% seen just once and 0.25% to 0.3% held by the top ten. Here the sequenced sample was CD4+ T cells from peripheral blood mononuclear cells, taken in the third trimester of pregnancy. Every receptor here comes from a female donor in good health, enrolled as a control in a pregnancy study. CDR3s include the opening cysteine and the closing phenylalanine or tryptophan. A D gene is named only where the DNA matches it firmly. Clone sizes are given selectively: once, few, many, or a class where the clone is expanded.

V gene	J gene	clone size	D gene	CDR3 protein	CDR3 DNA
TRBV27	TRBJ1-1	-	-	CASSRRNYGSRGTEAFF	TGTGCCAGCAGTCGCAGAAATTACGGTTCACGGGGCACTGAAGCTTTCTTT
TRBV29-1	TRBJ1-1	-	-	CSVGMGGSSTEAFF	TGCAGCGTTGGTATGGGGGGTTCGAGCACTGAAGCTTTCTTT
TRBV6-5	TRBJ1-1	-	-	CASSYVGQGMNTEAFF	TGTGCCAGCAGTTACGTTGGGCAGGGGATGAACACTGAAGCTTTCTTT
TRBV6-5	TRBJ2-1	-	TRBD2	CASSSGGGGYEQFF	TGTGCCAGCTCCTCAGGCGGGGGTGGGTATGAGCAGTTCTTC
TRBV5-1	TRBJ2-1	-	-	CASSLVGAQGNEQFF	TGCGCCAGCAGCTTGGTAGGGGCGCAGGGTAATGAGCAGTTCTTC
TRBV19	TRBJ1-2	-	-	CASSITTGAGYTF	TGTGCCAGTAGTATTACGACAGGAGCTGGCTACACCTTC
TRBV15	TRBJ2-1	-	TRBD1	CATSRGAGTAREDEQFF	TGTGCCACCAGCAGAGGAGCCGGGACAGCCCGTGAGGATGAGCAGTTCTTC
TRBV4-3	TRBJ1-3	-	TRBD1	CASSQVEGDVDRGNISGNTIYF	TGCGCCAGCAGCCAAGTCGAAGGTGATGTTGACAGGGGCAATATCTCTGGAAACACCATATATTTT
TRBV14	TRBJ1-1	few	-	CASSPRRNTEAFF	TGTGCCAGCAGCCCTCGTAGGAACACTGAAGCTTTCTTT
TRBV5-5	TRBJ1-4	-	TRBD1	CASSWTGGREKLFF	TGTGCCAGCAGCTGGACAGGGGGTAGGGAAAAACTGTTTTTT
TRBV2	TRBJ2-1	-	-	CASSPTTISHEQFF	TGTGCCAGCAGTCCCACTACAATCTCGCATGAGCAGTTCTTC
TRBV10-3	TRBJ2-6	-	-	CAISESGFGVSGANVLTF	TGTGCCATCAGTGAGTCGGGGTTCGGGGTCTCTGGGGCCAACGTCCTGACTTTC
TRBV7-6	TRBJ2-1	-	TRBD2	CASSLATSGGYNEQFF	TGTGCCAGCAGCTTAGCGACTAGCGGGGGGTACAATGAGCAGTTCTTC
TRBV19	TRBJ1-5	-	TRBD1	CASSIRGPRDRLDQPQHF	TGTGCCAGTAGTATAAGGGGGCCGCGGGACAGGCTAGATCAGCCCCAGCATTTT
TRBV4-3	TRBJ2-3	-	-	CASSLRGRDTDTQYF	TGCGCCAGCAGCTTAAGGGGGCGGGACACAGATACGCAGTATTTT
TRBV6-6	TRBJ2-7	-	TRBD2	CASSSRRGAYEQYF	TGTGCCAGCAGCTCACGGCGGGGGGCATACGAGCAGTACTTC
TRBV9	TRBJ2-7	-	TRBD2	CASSAISGGANEQYF	TGTGCCAGCAGCGCGATTAGCGGGGGGGCCAACGAGCAGTACTTC
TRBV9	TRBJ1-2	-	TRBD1	CASRTGGYYGYTF	TGTGCCAGCAGGACAGGGGGCTACTATGGCTACACCTTC
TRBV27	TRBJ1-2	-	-	CASSLSGARPRLDYGYTF	TGTGCCAGCAGTTTATCGGGGGCCAGGCCTCGGCTAGACTATGGCTACACCTTC
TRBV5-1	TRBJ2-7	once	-	CASSQGSAYEQYF	TGCGCCAGCAGCCAGGGGTCCGCCTACGAGCAGTACTTC
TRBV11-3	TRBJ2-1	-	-	CASSETGGGEQFF	TGTGCCAGCAGCGAAACAGGGGGGGGTGAGCAGTTCTTC
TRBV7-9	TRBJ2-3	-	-	CASSFAGAVDTQYF	TGTGCCAGCAGCTTTGCTGGGGCAGTAGATACGCAGTATTTT
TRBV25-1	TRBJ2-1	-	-	CASSQDGGSYNEQFF	TGTGCCAGCAGTCAGGACGGAGGATCCTACAATGAGCAGTTCTTC
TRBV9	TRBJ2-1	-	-	CASSVRGDYNNNEQFF	TGTGCCAGCAGCGTAAGGGGGGACTACAACAACAATGAGCAGTTCTTC
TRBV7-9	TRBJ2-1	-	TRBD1	CASSYRGQVEVNEQFF	TGTGCCAGCAGCTACAGGGGGCAGGTGGAAGTAAATGAGCAGTTCTTC
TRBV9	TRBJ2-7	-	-	CASSVRDTEFYEQYF	TGTGCCAGCAGCGTTCGGGACACCGAGTTCTACGAGCAGTACTTC
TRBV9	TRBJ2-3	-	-	CASSFRGADTDTQYF	TGTGCCAGCAGCTTCCGGGGGGCGGACACAGATACGCAGTATTTT
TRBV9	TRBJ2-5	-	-	CASSVGGRQETQYF	TGTGCCAGCAGCGTAGGCGGTCGCCAAGAGACCCAGTACTTC
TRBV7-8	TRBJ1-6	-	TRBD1	CASSQIDRGGSPLHF	TGTGCCAGCAGTCAAATTGACAGGGGGGGATCACCCCTCCACTTT
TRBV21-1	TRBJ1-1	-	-	CAIDLSAGGEGVNTEAFF	TGTGCCATCGATCTATCAGCCGGAGGGGAGGGTGTGAACACTGAAGCTTTCTTT
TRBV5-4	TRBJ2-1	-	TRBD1	CASSSDRVTYNEQFF	TGTGCCAGCAGCTCAGACAGGGTGACCTACAATGAGCAGTTCTTC
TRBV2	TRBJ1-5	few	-	CASSERTGNQPQHF	TGTGCCAGCAGTGAAAGGACTGGCAATCAGCCCCAGCATTTT
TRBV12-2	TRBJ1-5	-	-	CASRDTGGENQPQHF	TGTGCAAGTCGCGACACAGGGGGCGAGAATCAGCCCCAGCATTTT
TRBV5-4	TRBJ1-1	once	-	CASSPPGLRLMNTEAFF	TGTGCCAGCAGTCCTCCCGGACTCCGCCTTATGAACACTGAAGCTTTCTTT
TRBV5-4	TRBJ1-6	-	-	CATSPRVMTRNSPLHF	TGTGCCACTAGTCCAAGAGTGATGACGAGGAATTCACCCCTCCACTTT
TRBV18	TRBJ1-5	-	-	CASSRYSGGPDTNQPQHF	TGTGCCAGCTCCCGATATTCTGGCGGCCCGGACACAAATCAGCCCCAGCATTTT
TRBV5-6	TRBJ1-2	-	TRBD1	CASSLTTGALVDQYGYTF	TGTGCCAGCAGCTTAACTACAGGGGCCCTGGTGGACCAATATGGCTACACCTTC
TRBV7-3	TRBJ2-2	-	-	CASSSGVSGTGELFF	TGTGCCAGCAGCTCCGGGGTCTCCGGGACCGGGGAGCTGTTTTTT
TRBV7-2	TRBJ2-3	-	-	CASSQGITDTQYF	TGTGCCAGCAGTCAGGGGATCACAGATACGCAGTATTTT
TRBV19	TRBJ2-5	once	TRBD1	CASSTGTGEETQYF	TGTGCCAGTAGTACCGGGACAGGGGAAGAGACCCAGTACTTC
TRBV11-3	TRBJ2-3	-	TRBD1	CASGQGGSTDTQYF	TGTGCCAGCGGACAGGGGGGGTCCACAGATACGCAGTATTTT
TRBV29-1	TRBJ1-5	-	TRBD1	CSVQGASNQPQHF	TGCAGCGTACAGGGGGCTAGCAATCAGCCCCAGCATTTT
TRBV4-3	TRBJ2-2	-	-	CASSRAWATNTGELFF	TGCGCCAGCAGCCGGGCTTGGGCTACGAACACCGGGGAGCTGTTTTTT
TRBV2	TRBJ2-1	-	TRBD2	CASSLTGTSYNEQFF	TGTGCCAGCAGCCTTACCGGGACTAGCTACAATGAGCAGTTCTTC
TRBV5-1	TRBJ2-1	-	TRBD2	CASSFSGGADNEQFF	TGCGCCAGCAGCTTTAGCGGGGGCGCTGACAATGAGCAGTTCTTC
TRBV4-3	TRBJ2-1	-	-	CASSQVAGSLSYNEQFF	TGCGCCAGCAGCCAAGTGGCGGGCAGCCTCTCCTACAATGAGCAGTTCTTC
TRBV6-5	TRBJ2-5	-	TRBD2	CASSYFRLAGVQTQYF	TGTGCCAGCAGTTACTTCCGACTAGCGGGGGTCCAGACCCAGTACTTC
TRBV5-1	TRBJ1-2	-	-	CASSLTTGTYGYTF	TGCGCCAGCAGCTTGACTACAGGGACCTATGGCTACACCTTC
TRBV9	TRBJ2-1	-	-	CASSVLDSYNEQFF	TGTGCCAGCAGCGTATTAGACAGTTACAATGAGCAGTTCTTC
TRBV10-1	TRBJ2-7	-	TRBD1	CASSESTAGQGAKPYEQYF	TGCGCCAGCAGTGAGTCGACAGCGGGACAGGGGGCTAAACCCTACGAGCAGTACTTC
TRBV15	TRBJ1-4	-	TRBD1	CATSRGGQGDEKLFF	TGTGCCACCAGCAGAGGAGGACAGGGAGATGAAAAACTGTTTTTT
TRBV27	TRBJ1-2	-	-	CASSLSQGTRGYTF	TGTGCCAGCAGTTTATCGCAGGGGACACGCGGCTACACCTTC
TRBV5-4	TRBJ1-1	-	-	CASSVQGILYTEAFF	TGTGCCAGCAGCGTACAGGGCATATTATACACTGAAGCTTTCTTT
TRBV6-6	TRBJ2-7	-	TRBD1	CASTRDRDYEQYF	TGTGCCAGCACCAGGGACAGGGACTACGAGCAGTACTTC
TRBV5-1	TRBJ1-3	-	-	CASSLDTSPGNTIYF	TGCGCCAGCAGCCTGGACACCTCGCCTGGAAACACCATATATTTT
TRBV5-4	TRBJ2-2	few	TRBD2	CATERGGTGELFF	TGTGCCACCGAGCGGGGGGGAACCGGGGAGCTGTTTTTT